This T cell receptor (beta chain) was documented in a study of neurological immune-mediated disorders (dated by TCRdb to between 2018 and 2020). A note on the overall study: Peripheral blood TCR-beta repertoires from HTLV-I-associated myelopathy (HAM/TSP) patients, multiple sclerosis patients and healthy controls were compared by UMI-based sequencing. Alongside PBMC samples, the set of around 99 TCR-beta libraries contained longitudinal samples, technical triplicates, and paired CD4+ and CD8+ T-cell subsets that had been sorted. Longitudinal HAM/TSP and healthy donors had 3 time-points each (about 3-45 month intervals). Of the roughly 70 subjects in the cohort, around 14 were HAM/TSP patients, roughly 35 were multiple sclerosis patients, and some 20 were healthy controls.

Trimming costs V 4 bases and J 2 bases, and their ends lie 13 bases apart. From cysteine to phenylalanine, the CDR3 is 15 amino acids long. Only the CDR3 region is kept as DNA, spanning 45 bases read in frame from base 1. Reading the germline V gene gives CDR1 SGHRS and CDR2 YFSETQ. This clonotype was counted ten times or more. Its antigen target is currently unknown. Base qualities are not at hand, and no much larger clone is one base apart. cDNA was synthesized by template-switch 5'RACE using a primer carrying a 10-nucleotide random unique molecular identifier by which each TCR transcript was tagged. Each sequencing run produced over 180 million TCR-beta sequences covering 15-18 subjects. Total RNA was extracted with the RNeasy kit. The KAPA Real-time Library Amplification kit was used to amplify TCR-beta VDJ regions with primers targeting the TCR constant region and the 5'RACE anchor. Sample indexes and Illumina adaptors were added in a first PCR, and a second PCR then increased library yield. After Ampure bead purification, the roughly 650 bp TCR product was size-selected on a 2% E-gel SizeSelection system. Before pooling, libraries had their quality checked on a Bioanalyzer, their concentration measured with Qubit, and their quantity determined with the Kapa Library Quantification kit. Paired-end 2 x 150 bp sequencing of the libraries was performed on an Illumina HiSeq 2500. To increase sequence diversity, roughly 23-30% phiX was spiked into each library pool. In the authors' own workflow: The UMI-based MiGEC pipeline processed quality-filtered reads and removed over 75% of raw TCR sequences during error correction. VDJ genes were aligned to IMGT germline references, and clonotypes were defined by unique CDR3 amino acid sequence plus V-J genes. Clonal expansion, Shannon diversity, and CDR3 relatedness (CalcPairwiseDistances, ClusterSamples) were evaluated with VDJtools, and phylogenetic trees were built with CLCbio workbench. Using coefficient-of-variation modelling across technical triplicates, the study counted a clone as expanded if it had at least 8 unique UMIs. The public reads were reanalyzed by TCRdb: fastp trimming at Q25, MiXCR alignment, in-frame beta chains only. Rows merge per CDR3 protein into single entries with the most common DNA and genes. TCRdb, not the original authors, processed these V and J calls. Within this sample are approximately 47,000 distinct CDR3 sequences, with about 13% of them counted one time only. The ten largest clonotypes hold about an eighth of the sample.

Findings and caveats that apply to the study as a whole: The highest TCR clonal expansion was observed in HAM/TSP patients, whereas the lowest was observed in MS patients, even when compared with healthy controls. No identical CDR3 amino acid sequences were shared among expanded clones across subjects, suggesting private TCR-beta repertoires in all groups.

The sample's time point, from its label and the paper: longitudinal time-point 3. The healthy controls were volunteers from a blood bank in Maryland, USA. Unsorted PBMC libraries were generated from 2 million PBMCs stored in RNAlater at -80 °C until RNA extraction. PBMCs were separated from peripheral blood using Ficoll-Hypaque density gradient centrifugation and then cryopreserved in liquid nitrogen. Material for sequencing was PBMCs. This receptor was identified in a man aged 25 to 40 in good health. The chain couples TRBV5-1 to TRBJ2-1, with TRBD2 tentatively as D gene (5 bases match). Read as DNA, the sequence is TGCGCCAGCAGCGACTACCTAGTTCCCTACAATGAGCAGTTCTTC. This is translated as CASSDYLVPYNEQFF. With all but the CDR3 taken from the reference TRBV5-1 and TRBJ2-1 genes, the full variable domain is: KAGVTQTPRYLIKTRGQQVTLSCSPISGHRSVSWYQQTPGQGLQFLFEYFSETQRNKGNFPGRFSGRQFSNSRSEMNVSTLELGDSALYLCASSDYLVPYNEQFFGPGTRLTVL.